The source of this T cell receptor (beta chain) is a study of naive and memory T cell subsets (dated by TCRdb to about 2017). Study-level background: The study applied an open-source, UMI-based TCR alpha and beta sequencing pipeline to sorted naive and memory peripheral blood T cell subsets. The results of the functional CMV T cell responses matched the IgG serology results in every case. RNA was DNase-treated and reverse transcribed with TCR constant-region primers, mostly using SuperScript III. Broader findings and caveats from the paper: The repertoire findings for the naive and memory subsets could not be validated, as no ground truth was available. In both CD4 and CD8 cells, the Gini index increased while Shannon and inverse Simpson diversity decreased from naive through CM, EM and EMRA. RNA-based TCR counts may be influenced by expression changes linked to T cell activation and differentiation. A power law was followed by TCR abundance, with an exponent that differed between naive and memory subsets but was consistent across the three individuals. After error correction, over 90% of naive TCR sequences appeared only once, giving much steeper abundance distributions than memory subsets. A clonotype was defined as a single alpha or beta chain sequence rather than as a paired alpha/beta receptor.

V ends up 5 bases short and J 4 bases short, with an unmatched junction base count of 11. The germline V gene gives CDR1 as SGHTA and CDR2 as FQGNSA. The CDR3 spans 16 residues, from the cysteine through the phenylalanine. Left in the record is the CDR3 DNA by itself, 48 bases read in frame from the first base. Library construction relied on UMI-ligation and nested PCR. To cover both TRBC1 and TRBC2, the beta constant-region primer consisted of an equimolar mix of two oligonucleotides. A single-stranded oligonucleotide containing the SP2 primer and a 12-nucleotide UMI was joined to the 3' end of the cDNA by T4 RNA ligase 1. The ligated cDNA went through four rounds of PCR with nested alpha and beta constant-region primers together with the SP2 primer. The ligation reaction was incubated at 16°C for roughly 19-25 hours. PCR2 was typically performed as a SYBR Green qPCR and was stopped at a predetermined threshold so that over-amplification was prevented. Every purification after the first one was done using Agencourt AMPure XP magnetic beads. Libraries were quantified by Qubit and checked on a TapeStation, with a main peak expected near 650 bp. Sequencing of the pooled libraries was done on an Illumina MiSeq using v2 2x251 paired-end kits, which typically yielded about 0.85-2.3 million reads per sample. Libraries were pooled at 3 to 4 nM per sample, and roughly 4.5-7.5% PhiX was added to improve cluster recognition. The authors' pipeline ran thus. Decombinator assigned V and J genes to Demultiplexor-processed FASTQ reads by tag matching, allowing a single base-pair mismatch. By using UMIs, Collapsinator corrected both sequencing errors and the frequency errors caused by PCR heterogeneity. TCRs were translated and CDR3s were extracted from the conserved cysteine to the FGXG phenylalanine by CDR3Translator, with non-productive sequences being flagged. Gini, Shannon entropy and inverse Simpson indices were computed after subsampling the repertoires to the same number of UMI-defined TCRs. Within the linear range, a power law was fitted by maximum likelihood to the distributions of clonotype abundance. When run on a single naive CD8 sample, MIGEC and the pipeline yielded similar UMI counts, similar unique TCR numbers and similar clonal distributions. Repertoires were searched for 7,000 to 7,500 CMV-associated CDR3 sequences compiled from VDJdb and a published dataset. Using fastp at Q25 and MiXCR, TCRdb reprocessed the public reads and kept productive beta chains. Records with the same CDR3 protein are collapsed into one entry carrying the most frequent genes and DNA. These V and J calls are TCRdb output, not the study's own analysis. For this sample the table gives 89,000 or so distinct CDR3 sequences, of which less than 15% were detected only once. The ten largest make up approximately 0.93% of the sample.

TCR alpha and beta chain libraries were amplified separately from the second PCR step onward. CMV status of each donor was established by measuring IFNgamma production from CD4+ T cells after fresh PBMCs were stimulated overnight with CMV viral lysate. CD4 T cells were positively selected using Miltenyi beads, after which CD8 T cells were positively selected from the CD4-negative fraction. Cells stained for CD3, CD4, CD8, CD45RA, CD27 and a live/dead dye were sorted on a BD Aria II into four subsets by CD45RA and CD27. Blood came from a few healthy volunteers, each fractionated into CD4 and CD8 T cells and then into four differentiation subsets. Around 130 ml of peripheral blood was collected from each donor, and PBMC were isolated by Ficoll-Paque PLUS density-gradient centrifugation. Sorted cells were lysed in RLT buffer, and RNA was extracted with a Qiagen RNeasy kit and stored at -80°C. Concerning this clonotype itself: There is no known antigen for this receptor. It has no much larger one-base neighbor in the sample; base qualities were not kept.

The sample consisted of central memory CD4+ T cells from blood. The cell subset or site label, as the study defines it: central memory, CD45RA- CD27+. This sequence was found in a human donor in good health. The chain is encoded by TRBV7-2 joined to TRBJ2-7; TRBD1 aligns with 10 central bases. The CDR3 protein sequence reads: CASSRQAGQGFYEQYF. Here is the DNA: TGTGCCAGCAGCCGGCAAGCGGGACAGGGGTTTTACGAGCAGTACTTC.